The 12 T cell receptor beta chains in this list originate from one sample, sequenced in a study of T-cell memory formation after mild COVID-19. TCRdb independently ran MiXCR on the 5' RACE reads; one entry per CDR3 protein. This sample has fewer than 650,000 distinct CDR3 sequences; about 18% occur once, and the top ten carry approximately 8.1%. Sequencing input: PBMCs or a T cell subset sorted from them (not recorded which). These receptors were taken from an adult woman who had mild COVID-19 (a few samples of this study predate the infection). Cell type and time point are not known.

This clonotype was recorded at least ten times. The genes are TRBV20-1 and TRBJ2-2; 9 positions match TRBD2. Germline V gene data show CDR1 as DFQATT and CDR2 as SNEGSKA (reference sequence). V was pared by 1 base and J by 1 base, with 10 bases of the junction left unmatched. This CDR3 has 18 residues. CDR3 region: CSARVSGGRDWNTGELFF. As DNA, the CDR3 is TGCAGTGCTAGAGTTAGCGGGGGCCGAGACTGGAACACCGGGGAGCTGTTTTTT.

A word on this clonotype: A read error may be the cause here, since a much bigger clone is one base away. The chain links TRBV5-1 to TRBJ2-1, with D perhaps TRBD2 (5 bases). CDR3 length: 14 residues. Per the germline V gene, CDR1 is SGHRS and CDR2 is YFSETQ. V lost 3 bases and J lost 7, with 14 bases in between. The CDR3 coding sequence is TGCGCCAGCAGCTACGGGAAAGGCTATAATGAGCAGTTCTTC. Amino acid sequence: CASSYGKGYNEQFF.

The chain links TRBV12-3 or TRBV12-4 to TRBJ2-1; D tentatively reads TRBD1 or TRBD2 (6 bases each). The CDR3 covers 17 residues. V lost 4 bases and J lost 1, with 17 bases in between. The CDR3 nucleotides are TGTGCCAGCAGTTGGTCCCTAGCGACAGGTTCCTACAATGAGCAGTTCTTC. It encodes CASSWSLATGSYNEQFF.

The rearrangement links TRBV6-4 to TRBJ1-2; D possibly corresponds to TRBD1 (5 bases). CDR1 is MRHNA, CDR2 SNTAGT, per germline. The CDR3 consists of 13 residues. V was pared by 3 bases and J by 8 bases, with 13 bases between. Written as DNA, the CDR3 is TGTGCCAGCAGTGAATCGGGACTTCGGGGCTACACCTTC. Translating it yields CASSESGLRGYTF.

This clonotype came up a few times. The chain joins TRBV7-2 to TRBJ2-3; D perhaps matches TRBD2 (7 bases). The CDR3 has 13 amino acids. V lost 5 bases, J lost 5 bases, and 11 bases lay in between. From germline, CDR1 is SGHTA and CDR2 FQGNSA. The CDR3 sequence is CASSRGGGDTQYF. DNA of the CDR3: TGTGCCAGCAGCCGAGGGGGGGGAGATACGCAGTATTTT.

J is TRBJ2-3 and V is TRBV19; D remains ambiguous. CDR3 length equals 14 residues. The germline V gene has CDR1 LNHDA and CDR2 SQIVND (reference sequence). V lost 6 bases and J lost 3, with 13 bases in between. This CDR3 is CASRTRGWTDTQYF. Here the CDR3 DNA reads TGTGCCAGTAGGACCCGTGGGTGGACAGATACGCAGTATTTT.

This clonotype was detected ten times or more. The chain is built from TRBV12-3 or TRBV12-4 and TRBJ2-7; D is undetermined. The ends were cut back, 3 bases at V and 3 bases at J, with 9 bases in the middle. The CDR3 consists of 13 residues. CDR3 sequence reads: CASSFDESYEQYF. Here the CDR3 DNA reads TGTGCCAGCAGTTTCGATGAGAGCTACGAGCAGTACTTC.

This clonotype turned up a few times. The chain carries TRBV24-1 and TRBJ1-3, with D unresolved. Germline-derived CDR1 and CDR2 are KGHDR and SFDVKD. Between the trimmed V and J ends, which lost 1 base and 0 bases, there was a span of 12 bases. This CDR3 spans 17 amino acids. The CDR3 here is CATSDFVQITSGNTIYF. The CDR3 DNA is TGTGCCACCAGTGATTTTGTCCAGATAACCTCTGGAAACACCATATATTTT.

The rearrangement links TRBV6-2 or TRBV6-3 to TRBJ2-1, with 15 bases that match TRBD2. This CDR3 contains 20 residues. From germline, CDR1 is MNHEY and CDR2 SVGEGT. The J segment lost 0 bases and the V segment lost 0 bases, leaving 6 bases of the junction unmatched. The CDR3 nucleotides read TGTGCCAGCAGTTACTCGATTGGGACTAGCGGGAGGAGCTCCTACAATGAGCAGTTCTTC. Protein sequence: CASSYSIGTSGRSSYNEQFF.

This clonotype came up a few times. V usage is TRBV7-9 and J usage is TRBJ2-1, with 7 bases lining up with TRBD2. CDR1 is SEHNR and CDR2 is FQNEAQ in the germline V gene (reference sequence). This CDR3 comprises 15 residues. The V segment lost 1 base and the J segment 2 bases; nucleotides outside the gene matches: 2. Here the CDR3 reads CASSLVLAAYNEQFF. The CDR3 DNA sequence: TGTGCCAGCAGCTTAGTTCTAGCGGCCTACAATGAGCAGTTCTTC.

J is TRBJ2-3 and V is TRBV7-2; 7 nucleotides agree with TRBD2. The trim removed 5 bases at V and 2 bases at J, leaving 10 bases unmatched. In germline, CDR1 is SGHTA, CDR2 FQGNSA. This CDR3 has 16 residues. The CDR3 bases are TGTGCCAGCAGCCCTCAGGAAGCGGGGCCCACAGATACGCAGTATTTT. Translated: CASSPQEAGPTDTQYF.

The chain couples TRBV7-2 to TRBJ2-3; no firm D call. The V gene's germline CDR1 is SGHTA and CDR2 FQGNSA. Trimming stripped 1 base from V and 5 bases from J, with 13 bases between. The length of the CDR3 is 15 residues. The CDR3 is CASSLDLTIEDTQYF. Here the CDR3 DNA reads TGTGCCAGCAGCTTAGACCTCACTATTGAAGATACGCAGTATTTT.